This T cell receptor beta chain was identified in a study of blood T cells in healthy people across ages. Whole-study results and caveats: It was held that diversity estimates obtained from one million T cells represented underestimates.

Donation came from healthy Caucasian individuals in Russia who were aged roughly 6 to 95. This clonotype was seen at least ten times. Antigen unknown. Primers used in a second PCR of roughly 6 to 12 cycles were a sample-barcoded 5' primer and a J-beta primer mix. TCRdb recomputed calls from the 5' RACE reads with MiXCR, one row per CDR3 protein. Here the sample spans approximately 580,000 distinct CDR3 sequences, around 24% being singletons. The germline V gene encodes CDR1 MNHEY and CDR2 SVGEGT. The CDR3 is 15 amino acids. V dropped 6 bases and J dropped 3; count of bases not matched to a gene: 4. The data also belong to a second study, concerning T cells of mothers and their children.

Sequenced input: blood. The clonotype originates from a boy between 10 and 17 years old in good health. V is TRBV6-2 or TRBV6-3 and J is TRBJ1-6; 8 nucleotides agree with TRBD1. The CDR3 loop is CASRTDRGYNSPLHF. As DNA, the CDR3 is TGTGCCAGCAGAACCGACAGGGGCTATAATTCACCCCTCCACTTT.